The next 26 T cell receptor beta chains were all read from a single sample in a study of cytomegalovirus exposure and HLA in healthy donors. A multiplex PCR was run with 60 Vbeta primers and 13 Jbeta primers. Profiled with immunoSEQ multiplex PCR; TCRdb holds only in-frame clones, not every one. The data show around 97,000 clones, approximately 70% seen once. Specimen: PBMCs. The receptors come from a woman between 50 and 59 years old in good health and CMV-seronegative.

V and J are TRBV7-2 and TRBJ2-7, with D perhaps matching TRBD2 (5 bases). There are 12 residues in the CDR3. Germline values: CDR1 SGHTA, CDR2 FQGNSA. The V end was cut by 1 base, the J end by 6 bases, with 7 bases between. CDR3 protein: CASSLELGEQYF. CDR3 coding DNA: TGTGCCAGCAGCTTAGAACTAGGCGAGCAGTACTTC.

The chain recombines TRBV28 with TRBJ1-3; D gene unclear. Trimming pared 3 bases from V and 4 bases from J, leaving 7 bases between. Germline CDR1 reads MDHEN; CDR2 reads SYDVKM. There are 13 residues in the CDR3. CDR3 sequence: CASSFSAGNTIYF. CDR3 DNA: TGTGCCAGCAGTTTTAGCGCGGGAAACACCATATATTTT.

V gene TRBV10-2 combines with J gene TRBJ1-4; 10 bases are shared with TRBD1. The CDR3 is made up of 16 amino acids. V lost 5 bases to trimming and J lost 7 bases; unmatched junction nucleotides: 10. CDR1 and CDR2 (germline): WSHSY, SAAADI. In DNA, the CDR3 is TGCGCCAGCAGTCGACAGGGGGCGACGGTTCGTGAAAAACTGTTTTTT. This encodes CASSRQGATVREKLFF.

DNA of the CDR3: TGTGCCAGTAGTGTACAGGGGGGTGAGCAGTTCTTC. This gives the protein CASSVQGGEQFF. The chain couples TRBV19 to TRBJ2-1; 8 bases map to TRBD1. This CDR3 contains 12 residues. With 5 bases clipped from V and 9 bases from J, the junction kept 3 bases outside the gene matches. Germline V gene data show CDR1 as LNHDA and CDR2 as SQIVND (reference sequence).

The gene calls are TRBV7-2 and TRBJ2-5, with 10 bases matching TRBD2. The V gene end was trimmed by 5 bases and the J gene end by 2 bases; junction bases not matched to a gene: 8. The length of the CDR3 is 16 residues. Germline V gene data show CDR1 as SGHTA and CDR2 as FQGNSA. The CDR3 region has the DNA TGTGCCAGCAGCCCCCCGGGACTAGCGAAGCAAGAGACCCAGTACTTC. This sequence encodes CASSPPGLAKQETQYF. Combining the CDR3 with reference TRBV7-2 and TRBJ2-5 gives the whole variable domain GAGVSQSPSNKVTEKGKDVELRCDPISGHTALYWYRQSLGQGLEFLIYFQGNSAPDKSGLPSDRFSAERTGGSVSTLTIQRTQQEDSAVYLCASSPPGLAKQETQYFGPGTRLLVL.

The chain joins TRBV5-6 to TRBJ2-5, with 11 bases that match TRBD2. The J call is uncertain, as TRBJ2-7 better fits the DNA end. The CDR3 is 15 amino acids. Looked up from germline, CDR1 is SGHDT and CDR2 is YYEEEE. The CDR3 region has the DNA TGTGCCAGCAGGGGACTAGCGGAAGTATCCTACGAGCAGTACTTC. It codes for CASRGLAEVSYEQYF.

The chain combines TRBV6-6 with TRBJ2-5; 7 bases align to TRBD2. Germline CDR1 MNHNY, CDR2 SVGAGI (reference sequence). The CDR3 is made up of 14 amino acids. V lost 5 bases to trimming and J lost 1 base; unmatched junction nucleotides: 4. The CDR3 DNA reads TGTGCCAGCAGTAAAGGACTAGTCCAAGAGACCCAGTACTTC. Protein: CASSKGLVQETQYF.

Points on this clone: Compared with germline, one end of the junction differs, possibly owing to a read error. The rearrangement joins TRBV15 to TRBJ2-2; tentative D call: TRBD1 (6 bases). Germline lookup yields CDR1 LNHNV and CDR2 YYDKDF (reference sequence). The CDR3 runs to 13 residues. The CDR3 is CATSMGHAGEPFF. Written as DNA, the CDR3 is TGTGCCACCAGCATGGGACATGCCGGGGAGCCGTTTTTT.

This chain joins TRBV18 and TRBJ2-3, with 7 bases fitting TRBD2. Trimming took 3 bases from V and 2 from J; bases not matched to a gene: 2. Per germline, CDR1 KGHSH and CDR2 LQKENI. The CDR3 contains 14 residues. The CDR3 nucleotides are TGTGCCAGCTCACCGGGGGGGTTCACAGATACGCAGTATTTT. The encoded protein is CASSPGGFTDTQYF.

The chain is built from TRBV27 and TRBJ2-2, with a possible D match to TRBD2 (5 bases). The germline V gene encodes CDR1 MNHEY and CDR2 SMNVEV (reference sequence). The CDR3 covers 15 residues. The ends were cut back, 8 bases at V and 6 bases at J, with 19 bases in the middle. The DNA for the CDR3 is TGTGCCAGCTTCGGATGGACTCCCGGGGCCGGGGAGCTGTTTTTT. It translates to CASFGWTPGAGELFF.

The genes are TRBV7-2 and TRBJ2-5; TRBD2 matches at 9 bases. Germline-derived CDR1 and CDR2 are SGHTA and FQGNSA. V dropped 11 bases and J dropped 5; count of bases not matched to a gene: 9. The CDR3 has 13 residues. As DNA, the CDR3 is TGTGCCCTTAGCGGGAGCGTGGTGGAGACCCAGTACTTC. It encodes CALSGSVVETQYF.

This clone was detected only once. The V and J genes are TRBV15 and TRBJ1-1; 11 bases agree with TRBD1. The CDR3 consists of 16 residues. In germline, CDR1 is LNHNV, CDR2 YYDKDF (reference sequence). V gave up 4 bases and J gave up 3 bases; unmatched junction bases: 7. As DNA, the CDR3 is TGTGCCACCAGCAAAGGACAGGGGGCGATGGACACTGAAGCTTTCTTT. Its protein product is CATSKGQGAMDTEAFF. Supplemented by reference TRBV15 and TRBJ1-1, the full variable domain reads DAMVIQNPRYQVTQFGKPVTLSCSQTLNHNVMYWYQQKSSQAPKLLFHYYDKDFNNEADTPDNFQSRRPNTSFCFLDIRSPGLGDTAMYLCATSKGQGAMDTEAFFGQGTRLTVV.

The J gene is TRBJ2-2, the V gene TRBV6-4; 8 bases line up with TRBD2. The germline V gene has CDR1 MRHNA and CDR2 SNTAGT. Losses at the gene ends were 4 bases for V and 4 bases for J; bases not matched to a gene: 2. This CDR3 has 14 residues. The CDR3 is CASSGSGITGELFF. CDR3 coding DNA: TGTGCCAGCAGTGGTAGCGGGATCACCGGGGAGCTGTTTTTT.

This chain links TRBV7-2 with TRBJ2-3; 8 positions agree with TRBD1. The germline V gene has CDR1 SGHTA and CDR2 FQGNSA. The CDR3 covers 14 residues. Unmatched junction bases numbered 2, after V lost 3 bases and J lost 3 bases. CDR3 coding DNA: TGTGCCAGCAGCTTCGGACAGGGAACAGATACGCAGTATTTT. This translates into CASSFGQGTDTQYF. Filled out from reference TRBV7-2 and TRBJ2-3, the complete variable domain reads GAGVSQSPSNKVTEKGKDVELRCDPISGHTALYWYRQSLGQGLEFLIYFQGNSAPDKSGLPSDRFSAERTGGSVSTLTIQRTQQEDSAVYLCASSFGQGTDTQYFGPGTRLTVL.

The chain carries TRBV10-1 and TRBJ2-7, with 10 bases fitting TRBD2. The CDR3 consists of 17 residues. CDR1 is WNHNN and CDR2 is SYGVQD in the germline V gene (reference sequence). The trim removed 3 bases at V and 4 bases at J, leaving 12 bases unmatched. CDR3 sequence reads: CASSESLAGASKYEQYF. DNA for the CDR3: TGCGCCAGCAGTGAATCCCTAGCGGGGGCCTCGAAGTACGAGCAGTACTTC.

Only one count was recorded for this clone. This sequence joins TRBV10-3 and TRBJ1-5, with TRBD1 as a possible D gene (5 bases). In germline, CDR1 is ENHRY, CDR2 SYGVKD. The CDR3 length is 15 residues. Trimming left V 0 bases short and J 3 bases short, with 9 bases between. The CDR3 sequence: CAISESKGNNQPQHF. CDR3 nucleotides: TGTGCCATCAGTGAGTCAAAGGGGAACAATCAGCCCCAGCATTTT.

DNA of the CDR3: TGTGCCAGCTCACCCCTGGGACAGGGAAACAATGAGCAGTTCTTC. Residues: CASSPLGQGNNEQFF. The gene calls are TRBV18 and TRBJ2-1; 9 bases match TRBD1. The germline gives CDR1 KGHSH, CDR2 LQKENI. The V and J ends lost 3 bases and 5 bases, in that order; junction bases with no gene match: 5. The CDR3 consists of 15 residues.

The chain recombines TRBV2 with TRBJ1-6, with no clear D. Per the germline V gene, CDR1 is SNHLY and CDR2 is FYNNEI. The length of the CDR3 is 12 residues. V lost 2 bases and J 7 bases, leaving 3 bases between the germline ends. In DNA form, the CDR3 reads TGTGCCAGCAGTGAACAGAATTCACCCCTCCACTTT. Amino acids: CASSEQNSPLHF.

Notes on this clone: Other nucleotide sequences in the sample specify the same CDR3. The chain has TRBV7-9 and TRBJ1-1; tentative D call: TRBD1 (6 bases). There are 13 residues in the CDR3. Germline V CDR1 and CDR2: SEHNR, FQNEAQ (reference sequence). Trimming took off 1 base at V and 8 bases at J, with 11 bases between the two ends. The CDR3 DNA follows: TGTGCCAGCAGCTTAGACGTCGGGACAGAAGCTTTCTTT. This translates into CASSLDVGTEAFF. The whole variable domain, remainder taken from reference TRBV7-9 and TRBJ1-1, is DTGVSQNPRHKITKRGQNVTFRCDPISEHNRLYWYRQTLGQGPEFLTYFQNEAQLEKSRLLSDRFSAERPKGSFSTLEIQRTEQGDSAMYLCASSLDVGTEAFFGQGTRLTVV.

There are a few counts of this clone. The chain links TRBV11-1 to TRBJ2-1; the match to TRBD2 covers 14 bases. The CDR3 totals 16 residues. The junction had 6 bases not matched to a gene; V was cut back by 5 bases and J by 6 bases. The germline V gene encodes CDR1 SGHAT and CDR2 FQDESV (reference sequence). The CDR3 loop reads CASSLDGLAGGNEQFF. DNA of the CDR3: TGTGCCAGCAGCCTCGATGGACTAGCGGGAGGCAATGAGCAGTTCTTC.

The chain is built from TRBV28 and TRBJ2-2; TRBD2 matches at 7 bases. Germline V gene data show CDR1 as MDHEN and CDR2 as SYDVKM. The CDR3 totals 14 residues. After removal of 7 bases from V and 3 bases from J, the junction contained 5 bases not matched to a gene. DNA of the CDR3: TGTGCCAGCAAGGTGGGAGGGGACACCGGGGAGCTGTTTTTT. It specifies CASKVGGDTGELFF.

The chain recombines TRBV12-5 with TRBJ2-3; 7 bases map to TRBD2. The CDR3 consists of 18 residues. Germline-derived CDR1 and CDR2 are LGHNT and FRNRAP. J gave up 1 base and V 1 base, and 11 bases lay outside the gene matches. CDR3 sequence reads: CASGLGRRSSGGTDTQYF. Written as DNA, the CDR3 is TGTGCTAGTGGTTTGGGGCGTAGGTCGAGCGGGGGCACAGATACGCAGTATTTT.

The chain employs TRBV4-2 and TRBJ1-5, with 10 positions matching TRBD1. Germline values: CDR1 LGHNA, CDR2 YNFKEQ. Losses at the gene ends were 0 bases for V and 11 bases for J; bases not matched to a gene: 13. The CDR3 is 17 amino acids. The CDR3 coding sequence is TGTGCCAGCAGCCAAGATGGGAGACAGGGGGCCGGACAGTCCCAGCATTTT. This codes for CASSQDGRQGAGQSQHF.

This clone was observed a single time. J is TRBJ1-2 and V is TRBV27; 11 nucleotides agree with TRBD1. The CDR3 totals 17 residues. Germline V gene lookup returns CDR1 MNHEY and CDR2 SMNVEV (reference sequence). V lost 7 bases and J lost 7; bases outside the gene matches: 17. The CDR3 DNA follows: TGTGCCAGCAAAAATTCCGGGACAGGGGGGCCCGATGGTGGCTACACCTTC. This gives the protein CASKNSGTGGPDGGYTF.

The rearrangement uses TRBV2 and TRBJ2-5, with D maybe TRBD2 (6 bases). The CDR3 loop spans 14 amino acids. Germline V CDR1 and CDR2: SNHLY, FYNNEI. V lost 0 bases to trimming and J lost 5 bases, with 10 bases between them. This CDR3 reads CASSEARGPETQYF. CDR3 nucleotide sequence: TGTGCCAGCAGTGAAGCGCGGGGCCCTGAGACCCAGTACTTC.

The chain carries TRBV19 and TRBJ2-2; 8 bases fit TRBD2. The CDR3 spans 14 residues. CDR1 and CDR2 from the germline V gene are LNHDA and SQIVND (reference sequence). Trimming took 3 bases from V and 7 from J; bases not matched to a gene: 4. The DNA of the CDR3 is TGTGCCAGTAGTATTGGAAGCGGGGGCGGGGAGCTGTTTTTT. It codes for CASSIGSGGGELFF.